This T cell receptor (beta chain) appears in the sequencing data of a study of blood T cell repertoires in COVID-19. Libraries were prepared by immunoSEQ multiplex PCR; TCRdb keeps only in-frame clonotypes and omits some of them. The sample yields more than 200,000 clones, about nine tenths seen once. This CDR3 has 18 amino acids. Germline trimming cut 4 bases from V and 6 bases from J; bases unmatched to any gene: 14. Germline CDR1 is SGDLS and CDR2 is YYNGEE. This TCR was sampled from a man aged 40-55 years who had recovered from COVID-19. The sample was PBMCs or T cells enriched from blood (not recorded which). The V and J genes are TRBV9 and TRBJ1-6; 9 bases are a match to TRBD1. The CDR3 nucleotides read TGTGCCAGCAGCCCGTTGACAGGGGGTGGGGGGGGTAATTCACCCCTCCACTTT. Protein: CASSPLTGGGGGNSPLHF.